The subject of this entry is one TCR beta chain. Its recognized antigen is unknown. The input lacks base qualities; no much larger clone sits a single base away. Library method: the immunoSEQ multiplex PCR assay. For the multiplex PCR, a mixture combining 60 forward primers for TCR Vbeta segments and 13 reverse primers for TCR Jbeta segments was used. Amplification of the CDR3 region of rearranged TCR beta genes was performed with a multiplex PCR assay on genomic DNA. On the Illumina HiSeq System, the amplified TCR beta libraries were sequenced as 87-base-pair reads. The authors' analysis ran thus. In a later analysis, tens of millions of unique TCR beta chains were counted across the 650 to 700 repertoires, and about 9.9 million of these chains were shared by at least two donors. To remove PCR and sequencing errors, raw reads were error-corrected and collapsed into unique sequences using a nearest-neighbor algorithm that merged closely related sequences. V, D and J gene segments were assigned by aligning CDR3 sequences to IMGT reference sequences. For a sequence to be retained, at least a six-nucleotide match to both a V gene segment and a J gene segment was required. Rearrangements were classified as productive when the CDR3 lacked stop codons and remained in frame with V and J, and all other rearrangements were classified as non-productive. Following IMGT convention, CDR3 was defined as the stretch from the second conserved V-encoded cysteine to the conserved J-encoded phenylalanine. In an earlier analysis of approximately 590 of the donors, sequences lacking an unambiguous match to a single V gene segment were excluded. In an earlier analysis of several hundred of the donors, a V segment was called functional when productive rearrangements were above 56.7%, and segregating when the standard deviation between donors exceeded 5%. A statistical classification framework was built for diagnosing cytomegalovirus status from the catalog of TCR beta chain sequences. V and J gene assignment, in a later analysis, came from comparing TCR nucleotide sequences with IMGT/GENE-DB human TR gene sequences. The TCRdist pipeline was used in a later analysis to assign CDR3 sequences and most-parsimonious VDJ recombination scenarios. A later analysis defined each TCR beta chain by its CDR3 amino acid sequence plus V-gene family, and excluded reads lacking a unique V-gene family. A later analysis removed 500 to 650 highly shared, low-generation-probability nucleotide sequences to deal with suspected cross-contamination and a sequencing artifact. A later analysis calculated a clonal expansion index for each public chain from normalized within-repertoire ranks of inferred template counts. A later analysis computed generation probabilities with a VDJ recombination model fitted to out-of-frame rearrangements, and checked the results against IGoR. A later analysis scored TCR-TCR, TCR-HLA and TCR-CMV co-occurrence with hypergeometric tests, applying a repertoire-size bias correction to TCR pairs. A later analysis estimated false discovery rates by permuting HLA or CMV assignments 20 times. In a later analysis, co-occurring TCRs were grouped using DBSCAN, and TCRdist sequence similarity was added for clustering within HLA-allele-positive subsets. Repertoires with fewer than 30,000 or more than 120,000 public chains were left out of co-occurrence clustering, as were a handful of repertoires with anomalous nucleotide sharing. TCRdb holds this immuneACCESS table with in-frame rearrangements only. Some clones are missing; in checked studies, unresolved V genes explain under half, and the rest has no known cause. The V and J calls and clone size come from that table; D and trimming were worked out from the DNA. The sample table contains about 130,000 clones; only one count was recorded for 80% of them. The ten biggest clones cover around 2% of the sample.

This sample stems from a study of cytomegalovirus exposure and HLA in healthy donors (TCRdb year 2017). Broadly, across the study: In an earlier analysis of some 550 of the donors, 276 Gb of sequence data and some 100 million unique TCR beta sequences from roughly 190 million T cells were reported. High-throughput TCR immunosequencing, statistical association of individual TCRs with disease status, and machine learning were combined to predict cytomegalovirus infection status. Rather than drawing on any new phenotypic data, the later analysis identified candidate immune exposures from TCR beta sequences and the way those sequences occurred across donors. Of the roughly 430 genotyped donors, approximately 83% fell in the genetic ancestry cluster associated with self-reported Caucasian donors. To decide whether each TCR beta V gene segment behaved as functional or pseudogenic, an earlier analysis of over 500 of the donors relied on high-throughput TCR beta sequencing. In addition to the first cohort of approximately 650 subjects, a separate validation cohort of approximately 110 different subjects was used. Typing coverage differed by locus: A, B, C, DRB1 and DQB1 were typed in roughly 629-630 donors, DQA1 in about 510, DPA1 in 600 to 610, and DPB1 in approximately 450. A later analysis re-analyzed previously published TCR beta repertoires from roughly 690 donors and added high-resolution HLA genotyping to study TCR occurrence patterns. In a later genetic analysis, genome-wide SNP genotypes for about three fifths of the roughly 670 donors were used, and that subset was treated as a discovery cohort. Both class I and class II loci were covered by HLA typing, at four-digit resolution. Donor age, sex, ethnicity and CMV serostatus were compiled alongside the repertoire data. The T cell repertoires of several hundred subjects were profiled by immunosequencing and related to cytomegalovirus serostatus. Roughly five DR-DQ haplotypes were handled as single units for association and clustering, since linkage in the cohort was strong. The study aimed to test whether cataloging public T cell receptors could reveal signatures of past pathogen exposure. Among around 400 genotyped donors of the cohort, an average of around 250,000 unique TCR beta nucleotide sequences was sequenced per donor, of which 15% to 20% were non-productive. Every discovery cohort repertoire had been produced on one sequencing platform. Roughly 300 gigabases of sequencing data and around 87 million unique TCR sequences were included in an early release covering over 600 HLA-typed donors. Overall study results and their limits: In this cohort, only TCR beta chains were sequenced, and detectable features were limited by the absence of alpha or paired-chain data. Most TCR sequences were seen in very few donors, while some public TCRs were found in many individuals. In both the original and validation cohorts, the classifier was reported to diagnose cytomegalovirus status with high specificity and sensitivity. A later genetic analysis reported fewer N-insertions in productive TCRs among donors in an Asian-associated ancestry cluster than the roughly 620-donor mean. Immune exposure information for the cohort was limited to CMV serostatus. Presence/absence analyses assumed roughly uniform sequencing depth across donors, an assumption that may not hold. Strong co-occurrence of HLA alleles, especially DR and DQ, made assigning TCR associations to individual alleles difficult. Linkage disequilibrium might explain the correlated functional status among segregating V segments, but an unknown experimental factor could not be ruled out. A group of highly shared sequence variants was considered likely to be a technical artifact of the sequencing pipeline. In vitro tests confirmed that a few of the cytomegalovirus-associated TCR beta chains recognize cytomegalovirus antigens. In a later analysis, most CMV-associated TCR beta chains were found to appear HLA-restricted, with HLA associations seemingly driven largely by CMV exposure. V-gene and J-gene trimming of TCR beta chains was associated with a missense DCLRE1C variant in a later genetic analysis, and the association was replicated in an independent cohort. A further reported finding was that TCR beta sequences accurately predicted the HLA-A and HLA-B alleles for most subjects in the first cohort. In a later analysis, TCR association rates were found to vary across HLA loci, with the most associated TCRs seen for DRB1 alleles and the fewest for HLA-C alleles. The study gave a list of around 170 TCR beta chains associated with cytomegalovirus. In a later analysis, 16,951 TCR beta sequences were associated with specific HLA alleles at a false discovery rate of 0.05. An earlier analysis of some 590 of the donors showed that most TCR beta V segments appeared in productive rearrangements either about 87% or about 30% of the time, which broadly matched IMGT annotations. Because counts were too low, some 16 rarely observed V segments, including chromosome 9 orphons, were excluded from the earlier analysis of 587 of the donors. According to the authors, the approach could potentially be generalized to other disease states and immunological phenotypes. In a later analysis, HLA-associated TCR beta chains showed more clonal expansion and lower generation probabilities than non-associated chains that were equally common. Because some donors lacked HLA typing at each locus, the association tests relied only on the typed subset. According to a later analysis, parvovirus B19, influenza, CMV and Epstein-Barr virus appeared linked to several top co-occurrence clusters.

The cohort consisted of more than 650 healthy bone marrow donors. All cohort members were sampled while nominally healthy, although unrecorded immune exposures were likely present. The donor was CMV seronegative and was included in the group of a few hundred seronegative cohort members. A peripheral blood sample was collected from each donor, and TCR beta sequencing was performed on peripheral blood mononuclear cells. The Qiagen DNeasy Blood Extraction Kit was used to extract genomic DNA from the blood cell samples. The material sequenced was PBMCs. The receptor's source is a man in his thirties or forties in good health and CMV-seronegative.

The CDR3 protein: CASSRRGTGLSEAFF. The nucleotide sequence is given as TGTGCCAGCAGTCGCAGAGGAACAGGCCTCTCTGAAGCTTTCTTT. The sequence links TRBV27 to TRBJ1-1; tentative D gene TRBD1, with 5 bases matching. The V end loses 5 bases and the J end loses 6 bases, and a stretch of 19 bases separates them. From the cysteine through the phenylalanine, the CDR3 covers 15 amino acids. The kept DNA is CDR3 alone, 45 bases in frame from the first base. From a lookup of the germline V gene (reference sequence), CDR1 and CDR2 are MNHEY and SMNVEV.